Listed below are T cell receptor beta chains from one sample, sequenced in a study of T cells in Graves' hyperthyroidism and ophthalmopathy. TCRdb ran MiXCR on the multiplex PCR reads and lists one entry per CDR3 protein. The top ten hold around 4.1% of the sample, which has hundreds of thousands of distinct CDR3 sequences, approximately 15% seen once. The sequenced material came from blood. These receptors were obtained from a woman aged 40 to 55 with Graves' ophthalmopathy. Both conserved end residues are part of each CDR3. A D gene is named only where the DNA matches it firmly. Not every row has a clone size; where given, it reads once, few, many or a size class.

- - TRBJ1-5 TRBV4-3 TGCGCCAGCAGCCAAGGGCCGGGGGGGCACGGCAATCAGCCCCAGCATTTT CASSQGPGGHGNQPQHF
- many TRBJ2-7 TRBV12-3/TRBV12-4 TGTGCCAGCAGTATCCCAGGGGTCGCCTACGAGCAGTACTTC CASSIPGVAYEQYF
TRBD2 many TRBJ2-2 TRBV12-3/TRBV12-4 TGTGCCAGCAGTTTTAGTGGCGGGAGGGGGGAGCTGTTTTTT CASSFSGGRGELFF
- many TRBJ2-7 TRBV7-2 TGTGCCAGCAGGGAACAGGGTAGCGCCTACGAGCAGTACTTC CASREQGSAYEQYF
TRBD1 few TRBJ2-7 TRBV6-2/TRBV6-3 TGTGCCAGCAGTTCGGGACAGTACGAGCAGTACTTC CASSSGQYEQYF
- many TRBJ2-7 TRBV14 TGTGCCAGCAGCCTCACAGGGGCTAGCGGGTTTCACGAGCAGTACTTC CASSLTGASGFHEQYF
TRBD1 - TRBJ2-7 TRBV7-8 TGTGCCAGCAGCTTAAGCGACAGGGGGCGGTACGAGCAGTACTTC CASSLSDRGRYEQYF
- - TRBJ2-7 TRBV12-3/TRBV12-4 TGTGCCAGCAGCCGAAGACTAGTTACCTACGAGCAGTACTTC CASSRRLVTYEQYF
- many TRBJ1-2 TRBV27 TGTGCCAGCAGTTTATATGGGGCGCGAGACTATGGCTACACCTTC CASSLYGARDYGYTF
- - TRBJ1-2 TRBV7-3 TGTGCCAGCAGCATGACAGGACGACTTAACTATGGCTACACCTTC CASSMTGRLNYGYTF
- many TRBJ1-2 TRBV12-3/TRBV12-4 TGTGCCTGTATGCGGGGAGGGCAGCCCTTTACCGGCTACACCTTC CACMRGGQPFTGYTF
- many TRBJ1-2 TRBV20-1 TGCAGTGCTCCTCTTGTTGACGGCTATGGCTACACCTTC CSAPLVDGYGYTF
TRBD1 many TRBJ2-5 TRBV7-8 TGTGCCAGCAGCTTTGACAGGGACCCATACCAAGAGACCCAGTACTTC CASSFDRDPYQETQYF
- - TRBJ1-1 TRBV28 TGTGCCAGCAGTTGGGGCAGGGGAATGGGGATGAACACTGAAGCTTTCTTT CASSWGRGMGMNTEAFF
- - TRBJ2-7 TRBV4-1 TGCGCCAGCAGCCCCCCTAGCGCACCCTCCTACGAGCAGTACTTC CASSPPSAPSYEQYF
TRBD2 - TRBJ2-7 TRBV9 TGTGCCAGCAGCCCCCAGACTAGCGGGCCCACCTACGAGCAGTACTTC CASSPQTSGPTYEQYF